Listed below are T cell receptor beta chains from one sample, sequenced in a study of blood T cell repertoires in COVID-19. TCRdb's table, derived via immunoSEQ multiplex PCR, lists solely in-frame clones and lacks some. The sample lists under 200,000 clones; 84% were seen once. The specimen was PBMCs or T cells enriched from blood (not recorded which). These receptors originate from a woman aged 45-60 years who had recovered from COVID-19. Both conserved end residues are part of each CDR3. D genes are given only for firm matches. The size entry is marked missing in some rows and otherwise reads once, few, many or a size class.

J,size,D,V,CDR3,DNA
TRBJ2-1,.,.,TRBV4-2,CASSQELAVYNEQFF,TGTGCCAGCAGCCAAGAACTGGCGGTCTACAATGAGCAGTTCTTC
TRBJ2-3,once,.,TRBV7-2,CASSTRIPDTQYF,TGTGCCAGCAGCACAAGAATCCCAGATACGCAGTATTTT
TRBJ2-2,.,TRBD2,TRBV11-2,CAVAGTSVVGELFF,TGTGCAGTAGCCGGGACTAGTGTGGTCGGGGAGCTGTTTTTT
TRBJ2-1,.,.,TRBV27,CASSLSGRVYNEQFF,TGTGCCAGCAGTTTATCCGGGAGAGTTTACAATGAGCAGTTCTTC
TRBJ2-1,few,.,TRBV21-1,CASKGAPTLYNEQFF,TGTGCCAGCAAGGGGGCGCCCACTTTATACAATGAGCAGTTCTTC
TRBJ2-7,.,.,TRBV19,CASTTTGGAEQYF,TGTGCCAGTACCACTACAGGGGGGGCCGAGCAGTACTTC
TRBJ2-1,.,.,TRBV28,CASPDSPSRSYNEQFF,TGTGCCAGCCCCGACAGTCCTTCACGCTCCTACAATGAGCAGTTCTTC
TRBJ2-5,once,.,TRBV5-4,CASRDGLNVLQETQYF,TGTGCCAGCAGAGACGGACTAAACGTACTGCAAGAGACCCAGTACTTC
TRBJ2-7,.,TRBD2,TRBV5-1,CASSIQGLAMSEQYF,TGCGCCAGCAGCATACAGGGACTAGCGATGAGCGAGCAGTACTTC
TRBJ2-7,.,TRBD1,TRBV7-3,CASSPGQGYEQYF,TGTGCCAGCAGCCCGGGACAGGGGTACGAGCAGTACTTC
TRBJ2-1,.,TRBD2,TRBV5-1,CASSSGLAGGDEQFF,TGCGCCAGCAGCTCAGGACTAGCCGGAGGGGATGAGCAGTTCTTC
TRBJ1-2,.,.,TRBV6-1,CASSETPRAVNYGYTF,TGTGCCAGCAGTGAAACCCCTCGAGCCGTAAACTATGGCTACACCTTC
TRBJ2-2,.,.,TRBV10-3,CAISVPGTTGELFF,TGTGCCATCAGTGTCCCAGGAACCACCGGGGAGCTGTTTTTT
TRBJ1-1,.,TRBD1,TRBV29-1,CSVGGTGLWNTEAFF,TGCAGCGTCGGAGGGACAGGGTTATGGAACACTGAAGCTTTCTTT
TRBJ2-3,.,TRBD2,TRBV28,CASSLPGLAGAGATDTQYF,TGTGCCAGCAGCCTTCCGGGACTAGCGGGAGCGGGGGCCACAGATACGCAGTATTTT
TRBJ1-6,.,.,TRBV10-3,CAISDQGGNSPLHF,TGTGCCATCAGTGATCAGGGAGGCAATTCACCCCTCCACTTT
TRBJ2-2,.,.,TRBV25-1,CASSERPGVDTGELFF,TGTGCCAGCAGTGAAAGACCGGGAGTGGATACCGGGGAGCTGTTTTTT
TRBJ2-1,.,TRBD2,TRBV7-2,CASSLGLRGPNEQFF,TGTGCCAGCAGCTTGGGACTAAGGGGTCCCAATGAGCAGTTCTTC
TRBJ2-3,.,TRBD2,TRBV7-9,CASSFKLAGDTQYF,TGTGCCAGCAGCTTCAAACTAGCGGGGGATACGCAGTATTTT
TRBJ1-6,.,TRBD1,TRBV25-1,CASSARTGVSNNSPLHF,TGTGCCAGCAGTGCCCGGACAGGGGTCTCCAATAATTCACCCCTCCACTTT
TRBJ2-1,.,.,TRBV28,CASSLGGQGGFYNEQFF,TGTGCCAGCAGTTTAGGGGGGCAGGGGGGATTCTACAATGAGCAGTTCTTC
TRBJ2-1,.,TRBD2,TRBV7-9,CASSLGALSAGGYNEQFF,TGTGCCAGCAGCTTAGGGGCTCTTTCAGCGGGAGGCTACAATGAGCAGTTCTTC
TRBJ2-1,.,.,TRBV10-3,CAIDSGVGEQFF,TGTGCCATTGACTCAGGGGTCGGAGAGCAGTTCTTC
TRBJ1-2,.,TRBD1,TRBV11-3,CASSLPGQGVNYGYTF,TGTGCCAGCAGCTTACCGGGACAGGGGGTTAACTATGGCTACACCTTC
TRBJ1-5,.,.,TRBV18,CASSSDRDQPQHF,TGTGCCAGCTCAAGCGACAGAGATCAGCCCCAGCATTTT
TRBJ1-5,once,.,TRBV28,CASSTDRSGQPQHF,TGTGCCAGCAGTACCGACAGGTCAGGGCAGCCCCAGCATTTT
TRBJ1-3,.,.,TRBV6-5,CASRPRQATGNTIYF,TGTGCCAGCAGACCACGACAGGCGACGGGAAACACCATATATTTT
TRBJ1-5,.,TRBD1,TRBV6-2/TRBV6-3,CASSPQGARNQPQHF,TGTGCCAGCAGTCCCCAGGGGGCTCGCAATCAGCCCCAGCATTTT
TRBJ1-1,.,.,TRBV3-1/TRBV3-2,CASSHDRIMNTEAFF,TGTGCCAGCAGCCATGACAGAATCATGAACACTGAAGCTTTCTTT
TRBJ1-2,.,TRBD1,TRBV7-8,CASNPGQGSTNYGYTF,TGTGCCAGCAACCCGGGACAGGGATCTACAAACTATGGCTACACCTTC
TRBJ1-2,.,.,TRBV10-3,CAISALTGQDGYTF,TGTGCCATCAGCGCCCTTACAGGGCAAGACGGCTACACCTTC
TRBJ2-7,.,TRBD1,TRBV19,CASSIGTGAYEQYF,TGTGCCAGTAGTATAGGGACAGGAGCCTACGAGCAGTACTTC
TRBJ2-1,once,TRBD1,TRBV9,CASSVPGQGQGGYNEQFF,TGTGCCAGCAGCGTCCCGGGACAGGGTCAGGGCGGATACAATGAGCAGTTCTTC
TRBJ1-6,.,.,TRBV6-5,CASRAPYNSPLHF,TGTGCCAGCAGGGCACCCTATAATTCACCCCTCCACTTT
TRBJ2-2,.,.,TRBV28,CASTPPRTIQSGELFF,TGTGCCAGCACCCCCCCTCGGACTATCCAATCCGGGGAGCTGTTTTTT
TRBJ1-5,.,.,TRBV9,CASSVGGVGPQHF,TGTGCCAGCAGCGTAGGTGGAGTGGGGCCCCAGCATTTT
TRBJ1-1,once,.,TRBV18,CASSPLRNTEAFF,TGTGCCAGCTCACCACTCCGGAACACTGAAGCTTTCTTT
TRBJ2-7,once,.,TRBV10-3,CAISDRTDITSGGYF,TGTGCCATCAGTGATCGAACAGACATTACGTCCGGGGGGTACTTC
TRBJ2-3,once,.,TRBV4-2,CASSLGLASTDTQYF,TGTGCCAGCAGCCTGGGACTCGCTAGCACAGATACGCAGTATTTT
TRBJ2-5,.,TRBD1,TRBV5-1,CASSFRGGEETQYF,TGCGCCAGCAGCTTTAGAGGGGGCGAAGAGACCCAGTACTTC
TRBJ1-2,.,.,TRBV3-1/TRBV3-2,CASSQIRDYGYTF,TGTGCCAGCAGCCAAATCAGGGACTATGGCTACACCTTC
TRBJ2-7,.,TRBD2,TRBV2,CASTRLAGVYEQYF,TGTGCCAGTACCAGGCTAGCGGGAGTCTACGAGCAGTACTTC
TRBJ2-1,.,.,TRBV19,CASRNTGVGSGEQFF,TGTGCCAGTAGAAATACGGGGGTGGGGTCTGGTGAGCAGTTCTTC
TRBJ2-1,.,.,TRBV4-1,CASSQDLGGVYNEQFF,TGCGCCAGCAGCCAAGATCTGGGGGGTGTCTACAATGAGCAGTTCTTC
TRBJ2-4,.,TRBD1,TRBV5-6,CASSFDREAKNIQYF,TGTGCCAGCAGCTTCGACAGGGAGGCCAAAAACATTCAGTACTTC
TRBJ1-5,.,.,TRBV7-2,CASSPQLTLPPQHF,TGTGCCAGCAGCCCTCAACTCACCCTCCCGCCCCAGCATTTT
TRBJ2-7,.,TRBD2,TRBV2,CASSGQRGAPDEQYF,TGTGCCAGCAGTGGGCAGCGGGGGGCCCCTGACGAGCAGTACTTC
TRBJ1-4,.,.,TRBV28,CASSLVDRGGFREKLFF,TGTGCCAGCAGTTTAGTAGACAGAGGGGGTTTTAGGGAAAAACTGTTTTTT
TRBJ2-5,few,TRBD1,TRBV9,CASSVQAGGQGTQYF,TGTGCCAGCAGCGTACAGGCAGGGGGTCAAGGGACCCAGTACTTC
TRBJ2-7,.,TRBD2,TRBV9,CASSVGLAYEQYF,TGTGCCAGCAGCGTGGGACTAGCGTACGAGCAGTACTTC
TRBJ1-2,.,TRBD1,TRBV20-1,CSASVPGGFQKGYTF,TGCAGTGCTAGTGTCCCAGGGGGGTTTCAGAAGGGCTACACCTTC
TRBJ2-7,once,.,TRBV11-2,CASSAAAVSGYEQYF,TGTGCCAGCAGCGCCGCAGCGGTGTCGGGCTACGAGCAGTACTTC
TRBJ2-1,.,.,TRBV7-3,CASSPRTPQGGNEQFF,TGTGCCAGCAGCCCTCGGACCCCTCAAGGAGGCAATGAGCAGTTCTTC
TRBJ2-5,.,TRBD2,TRBV11-1,CASSQLAVETQYF,TGTGCCAGCAGCCAACTAGCGGTAGAGACCCAGTACTTC